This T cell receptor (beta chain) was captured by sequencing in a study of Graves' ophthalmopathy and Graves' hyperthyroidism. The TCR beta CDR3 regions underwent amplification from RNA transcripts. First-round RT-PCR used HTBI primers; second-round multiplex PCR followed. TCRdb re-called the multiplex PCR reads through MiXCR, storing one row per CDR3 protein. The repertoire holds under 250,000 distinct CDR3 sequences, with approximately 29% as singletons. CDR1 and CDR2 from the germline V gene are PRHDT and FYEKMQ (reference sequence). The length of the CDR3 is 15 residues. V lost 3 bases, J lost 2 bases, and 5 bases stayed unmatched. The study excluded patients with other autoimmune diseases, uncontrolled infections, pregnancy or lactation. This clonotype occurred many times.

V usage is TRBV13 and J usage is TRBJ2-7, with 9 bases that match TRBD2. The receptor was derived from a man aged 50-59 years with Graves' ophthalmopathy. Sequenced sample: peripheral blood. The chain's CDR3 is CASSLGGRGTYEQYF. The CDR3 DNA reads TGTGCCAGCAGCTTGGGCGGGAGGGGTACCTACGAGCAGTACTTC.